Following are 26 T cell receptor beta chains from one sample sequenced in a study of patients and donors after allogeneic stem cell transplantation. One entry per CDR3 protein results from TCRdb running MiXCR on the RT-PCR reads. The data show about 76,000 distinct CDR3 sequences, 26% seen once. Sequenced material: blood, either unsorted or a sorted T cell fraction (not recorded which). The origin of the receptors is a human donor who was either an allogeneic HSCT recipient or a stem cell or donor lymphocyte infusion donor (not recorded which). It is not recorded whose cells these are; they may come from a transplant donor.

This chain connects TRBV29-1 to TRBJ1-1; D is uncertain. There are 13 residues in the CDR3. Germline assignment: CDR1 SQVTM and CDR2 ANQGSEA. V was cut by 7 bases and J by 0 bases, with 12 bases left in between. CDR3 residues: CSGSYGLNTEAFF. The CDR3 bases are TGCAGCGGCAGCTACGGGCTGAACACTGAAGCTTTCTTT. The variable domain in full, with the rest retrieved from reference TRBV29-1 and TRBJ1-1, is SAVISQKPSRDICQRGTSLTIQCQVDSQVTMMFWYRQQPGQSLTLIATANQGSEATYESGFVIDKFPISRPNLTFSTLTVSNMSPEDSSIYLCSGSYGLNTEAFFGQGTRLTVV.

The table lists this clonotype with a few counts. V is TRBV5-1 and J is TRBJ1-6; 7 bases are a match to TRBD1. Germline loops: CDR1 SGHRS, CDR2 YFSETQ. The V segment lost 5 bases and the J segment 15 bases; nucleotides outside the gene matches: 11. This CDR3 region has 13 residues. The CDR3 coding sequence is TGCGCCAGCAGACCGACTACTACAGGGGACCTCCACTTT. It codes for CASRPTTTGDLHF. Together with reference TRBV5-1 and TRBJ1-6, the CDR3 gives the full variable domain: KAGVTQTPRYLIKTRGQQVTLSCSPISGHRSVSWYQQTPGQGLQFLFEYFSETQRNKGNFPGRFSGRQFSNSRSEMNVSTLELGDSALYLCASRPTTTGDLHFGNGTRLTVT.

The chain combines TRBV4-1 with TRBJ1-5; D remains ambiguous. This CDR3 region has 16 residues. V lost 2 bases to trimming and J lost 3 bases, with 14 bases between them. CDR1 is MGHRA, CDR2 YSYEKL, per germline. CDR3 DNA: TGCGCCAGCAGCCAATCCGCTCCGGGAGCCAATCAGCCCCAGCATTTT. This sequence encodes CASSQSAPGANQPQHF.

The CDR3 loop is CASSLAQATNEKLFF. The CDR3 nucleotides are TGTGCCAGCAGTTTAGCGCAAGCAACTAATGAAAAACTGTTTTTT. The J gene is TRBJ1-4, the V gene TRBV12-3 or TRBV12-4; no definite D call. The CDR3 contains 15 residues. Trimming removed 0 bases from V and 0 bases from J, with 5 bases in between.

This clonotype has more than one count but fewer than ten. The chain combines TRBV6-6 with TRBJ1-2; 10 bases map to TRBD1. The V gene end was trimmed by 4 bases and the J gene end by 1 base; junction bases not matched to a gene: 0. The CDR3 has 14 residues. CDR1 and CDR2 (germline): MNHNY, SVGAGI (reference sequence). This CDR3 reads CASSWDRGNYGYTF. As DNA, the CDR3 is TGTGCCAGCAGTTGGGACAGGGGTAACTATGGCTACACCTTC.

Only one count was recorded for this clonotype. This sequence joins TRBV2 and TRBJ2-7, with TRBD1 identical over 9 bases. This CDR3 has 15 amino acids. Germline CDR1 SNHLY, CDR2 FYNNEI. Trimming removed 6 bases from V and 2 bases from J; junction bases left unmatched: 8. CDR3 coding DNA: TGTGCCAGCAGGGTCATGGGACAGGGCCCCTACGAGCAGTACTTC. It yields the protein CASRVMGQGPYEQYF.

The chain employs TRBV20-1 and TRBJ1-2; D is perhaps TRBD1 (5 bases). This CDR3 is built from 13 residues. Germline CDR1 and CDR2: DFQATT and SNEGSKA (reference sequence). The germline V and J ends were trimmed by 6 bases and 5 bases, with 16 bases remaining between them. The CDR3 DNA follows: TGCAGTGCCCGAGGGACGGTTTCTTATGGCTACACCTTC. This encodes CSARGTVSYGYTF.

The rearrangement joins TRBV7-9 to TRBJ1-2, with unresolved D. The length of the CDR3 is 13 residues. Germline lookup yields CDR1 SEHNR and CDR2 FQNEAQ (reference sequence). The germline V and J ends were trimmed by 3 bases and 4 bases, with 9 bases remaining between them. This chain's CDR3 is CASSFRDIYGYTF. DNA for the CDR3: TGTGCCAGCAGCTTCAGAGACATCTATGGCTACACCTTC.

This clonotype was recorded a few times. V and J are TRBV6-5 and TRBJ2-7; 9 nucleotides align to TRBD1. This CDR3 comprises 13 residues. Germline V CDR1 and CDR2: MNHEY, SVGAGI. The junction had 6 bases not matched to a gene; V was cut back by 6 bases and J by 6 bases. The CDR3 DNA reads TGTGCCAGCAGGGACAGGGGACCGTCCGAGCAGTACTTC. Translation: CASRDRGPSEQYF.

In this sample, this clonotype turned up many times. The chain joins TRBV5-1 to TRBJ2-6; a weak D match, TRBD1 (6 bases). The V gene's germline CDR1 is SGHRS and CDR2 YFSETQ. V was cut by 4 bases and J by 1 base, with 9 bases left in between. The CDR3 sequence is 15 residues long. In nucleotides, the CDR3 is TGCGCCAGCAGCCCGGACAGATCTGGGGCCAACGTCCTGACTTTC. Its protein is CASSPDRSGANVLTF. Supplemented by reference TRBV5-1 and TRBJ2-6, the full variable domain reads KAGVTQTPRYLIKTRGQQVTLSCSPISGHRSVSWYQQTPGQGLQFLFEYFSETQRNKGNFPGRFSGRQFSNSRSEMNVSTLELGDSALYLCASSPDRSGANVLTFGAGSRLTVL.

In this sample, this clonotype turned up a few times. The V and J genes are TRBV7-2 and TRBJ1-4; 9 bases are a match to TRBD1. The CDR3 spans 15 residues. V was pared by 4 bases and J by 6 bases, with 6 bases of the junction left unmatched. Germline V gene sequence: CDR1 SGHTA, CDR2 FQGNSA. CDR3 in DNA: TGTGCCAGCAGCTACACAGGGGGCCTTTATGAAAAACTGTTTTTT. Protein sequence: CASSYTGGLYEKLFF.

V usage is TRBV29-1 and J usage is TRBJ2-7; D tentatively fits TRBD1 or TRBD2 (5 bases each). V shed 4 bases and J shed 0 bases, with 10 bases lying between them. This CDR3 spans 13 amino acids. The germline gives CDR1 SQVTM, CDR2 ANQGSEA. Here the CDR3 DNA reads TGCAGCGTTGCAGAGGGGCTCTCCTACGAGCAGTACTTC. Its translation is CSVAEGLSYEQYF.

The sample holds a few counts of this clonotype. This chain connects TRBV20-1 to TRBJ1-1; D possibly corresponds to TRBD1 (5 bases). CDR3 length equals 16 residues. Germline assignment: CDR1 DFQATT and CDR2 SNEGSKA (reference sequence). The ends were cut back, 0 bases at V and 10 bases at J, with 24 bases in the middle. The CDR3, as DNA: TGCAGTGCTAGAGAATCCCCAAGACCGGGACGGCTTGCAGCTTTCTTT. It is translated as CSARESPRPGRLAAFF.

This clonotype has only a few counts. The chain carries TRBV10-3 and TRBJ2-1; tentatively, D is TRBD1 (6 bases). The V and J ends lost 4 bases and 6 bases respectively, with 16 bases between them. The V gene's germline CDR1 is ENHRY and CDR2 SYGVKD. This CDR3 is 15 amino acids long. The CDR3 DNA reads TGTGCCATCAGTGGTGACCGGCAGGGGAGCAATGAGCAGTTCTTC. Its protein product is CAISGDRQGSNEQFF.

V and J are TRBV27 and TRBJ2-3; the match to TRBD2 covers 11 bases. Unmatched junction bases numbered 0, after V lost 6 bases and J lost 1 base. There are 14 residues in the CDR3. The germline CDR1 and CDR2 sequences are MNHEY and SMNVEV (reference sequence). CDR3: CASRGLAGTDTQYF. Written as DNA, the CDR3 is TGTGCCAGCAGGGGACTAGCGGGCACAGATACGCAGTATTTT.

This clonotype was seen a handful of times. The genes are TRBV10-3 and TRBJ1-5; 8 nucleotides align to TRBD1. This CDR3 is 16 amino acids long. The trim removed 0 bases at V and 0 bases at J, leaving 1 base unmatched. Germline-derived CDR1 and CDR2 are ENHRY and SYGVKD. As DNA, the CDR3 is TGTGCCATCAGTGAGTCGGACAGGGATAGCAATCAGCCCCAGCATTTT. Translation: CAISESDRDSNQPQHF.

V and J are TRBV5-6 and TRBJ1-1; the D gene is possibly TRBD1 (5 bases). Germline CDR1 and CDR2: SGHDT and YYEEEE. This CDR3 contains 14 residues. V lost 5 bases and J 3 bases, leaving 14 bases between the germline ends. The chain's CDR3 is CASRLSGRDTEAFF. CDR3 nucleotide sequence: TGTGCCAGCAGGCTGTCAGGGCGAGACACTGAAGCTTTCTTT.

There are a few counts of this clonotype. The genes are TRBV3-1 and TRBJ1-6; no reliable D call. V dropped 1 base and J dropped 6 bases, with 10 bases sitting between them. Germline loops: CDR1 LGHDT, CDR2 YNNKEL (reference sequence). The CDR3 length is 15 residues. The CDR3 protein is CASSQAYAVNSPLHF. The CDR3 DNA reads as TGTGCCAGCAGCCAAGCCTACGCGGTTAATTCACCCCTCCACTTT.

Only a few counts were recorded for this clonotype. V and J are TRBV20-1 and TRBJ2-5; 7 nucleotides align to TRBD1. Germline V lookup: CDR1 DFQATT, CDR2 SNEGSKA (reference sequence). The CDR3 consists of 13 residues. The ends lost 5 bases at V and 7 bases at J; junction bases unmatched: 10. The CDR3 loop reads CSADLQGHGTQYF. CDR3 nucleotides: TGCAGTGCTGACCTACAGGGGCATGGGACCCAGTACTTC.

This clonotype has just a few counts. The chain carries TRBV30 and TRBJ1-1, with a tentative D call TRBD1 (5 bases). CDR3 length: 13 amino acids. The germline V gene encodes CDR1 GTSNPN and CDR2 SVGIG (reference sequence). Trimming shortened V by 3 bases and J by 8 bases, and 16 bases separated the two germline ends. The CDR3 DNA follows: TGTGCCTGGAGCGGCAGGGCCAACCTCGAAGCTTTCTTT. Translated: CAWSGRANLEAFF.

In its sample, this clonotype was seen a few times. The rearrangement uses TRBV5-1 and TRBJ1-2, with 7 bases fitting TRBD1. Germline lookup yields CDR1 SGHRS and CDR2 YFSETQ. The CDR3 is 15 amino acids. The V gene end was trimmed by 4 bases and the J gene end by 8 bases; junction bases not matched to a gene: 14. The chain's CDR3 is CASSQGQADGGGYTF. In DNA form, the CDR3 reads TGCGCCAGCAGCCAAGGACAGGCCGATGGTGGAGGCTACACCTTC.

This clonotype has just a few counts. The rearrangement joins TRBV12-3 or TRBV12-4 to TRBJ2-3; D may be TRBD1 or TRBD2 (5 bases each). Trimming pared 3 bases from V and 2 bases from J, leaving 9 bases between. The CDR3 contains 14 residues. The chain's CDR3 is CASSFRDATDTQYF. CDR3 bases: TGTGCCAGCAGTTTTAGGGACGCCACAGATACGCAGTATTTT.

This chain connects TRBV20-1 to TRBJ1-3; D not resolved. Germline V CDR1 and CDR2: DFQATT, SNEGSKA (reference sequence). CDR3 length: 14 residues. Trimming shortened V by 0 bases and J by 4 bases, and 10 bases separated the two germline ends. The CDR3 spells CSARDWASGNTIYF. The CDR3 nucleotides read TGCAGTGCTAGAGATTGGGCTTCAGGAAACACCATATATTTT.

In its sample, this clonotype was seen many times. V gene TRBV20-1 combines with J gene TRBJ1-6; the D is unclear. The length of the CDR3 is 13 residues. Germline lookup yields CDR1 DFQATT and CDR2 SNEGSKA (reference sequence). Between the trimmed V and J ends, which lost 5 bases and 6 bases, there was a span of 11 bases. The CDR3 sequence is CSAFRDPNSPLHF. The CDR3 DNA is TGCAGTGCTTTCCGGGATCCTAATTCACCCCTCCACTTT.

This clonotype was picked up a small number of times. In DNA form, the CDR3 reads TGTGCCAGCAGCCAGGGGGCTGACACTGAAGCTTTCTTT. This codes for CASSQGADTEAFF. V is TRBV4-2 and J is TRBJ1-1; D may be TRBD1 (6 bases). Trimming pared 3 bases from V and 3 bases from J, leaving 8 bases between. The CDR3 totals 13 residues. From germline, CDR1 is LGHNA and CDR2 YNFKEQ.

The genes are TRBV6-5 and TRBJ2-5; D is ambiguous. Trimming left V 6 bases short and J 1 base short, with 6 bases between. The CDR3 consists of 12 residues. CDR1 and CDR2 (germline): MNHEY, SVGAGI. The CDR3 nucleotides are TGTGCCAGCAGCACCGTCCAAGAGACCCAGTACTTC. Residues: CASSTVQETQYF.